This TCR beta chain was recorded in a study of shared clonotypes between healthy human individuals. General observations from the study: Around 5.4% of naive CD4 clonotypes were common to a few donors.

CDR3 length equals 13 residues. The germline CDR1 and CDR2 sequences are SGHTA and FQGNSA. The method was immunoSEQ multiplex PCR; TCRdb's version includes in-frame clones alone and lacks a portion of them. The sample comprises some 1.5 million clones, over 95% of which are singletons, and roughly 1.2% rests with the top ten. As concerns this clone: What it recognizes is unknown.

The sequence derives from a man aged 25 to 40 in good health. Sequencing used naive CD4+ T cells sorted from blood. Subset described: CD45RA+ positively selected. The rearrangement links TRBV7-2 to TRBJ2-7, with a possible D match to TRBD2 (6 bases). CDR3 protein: CASSSSPGLTPSV. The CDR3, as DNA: TGTGCCAGCAGCTCCTCCCCTGGACTAACACCCTCGGTC.